This TCR beta chain derives from a study of Graves' ophthalmopathy and Graves' hyperthyroidism (dated by TCRdb to the late 2010s). With regard to the full study: Peripheral blood was collected at initial diagnosis, prior to any treatment. T-cell repertoires of thyroid tissue and blood were compared in over 5 hyperthyroidism patients. To explore V-J signatures distinguishing ophthalmopathy from hyperthyroidism, a discovery set of roughly 100 patients (about 43 ophthalmopathy, 57 stable hyperthyroidism) was enrolled. The study used TCR beta repertoire signatures to distinguish Graves' ophthalmopathy from Graves' hyperthyroidism and to predict progression to ophthalmopathy. Following sample collection, hyperthyroidism patients were given methimazole at a starting dose of 30 mg daily, and ophthalmopathy patients were given high-dose intravenous methylprednisolone. In total, over 130 blood samples were TCR-sequenced: 40 to 45 ophthalmopathy, over 70 hyperthyroidism and about 17 hyperthyroidism-to-ophthalmopathy patients. For independent validation, a separate cohort was made up of approximately 19 hyperthyroidism patients plus 17 patients who later progressed from hyperthyroidism to ophthalmopathy. General findings and caveats noted by the study authors: Most expanded thyroid clonotypes with a frequency above 0.001 also appeared in blood, which suggests that blood repertoires may reflect the immune response in the thyroid. No statistical method was used to set the sample size in advance, and the investigators knew which group each participant was assigned to. In cross-validation, the 13-signature model distinguished ophthalmopathy from stable hyperthyroidism with about 88% sensitivity and nearly 82% specificity, and in the test set the corresponding values were about 80% and 75%. In validation, the model predicted ophthalmopathy progression with more than 55% sensitivity and 72.22% specificity; fewer than 15 predicted patients were CT-confirmed with GO in a median of around 6.5 months.

For repertoire sequencing, TCR beta CDR3 regions were amplified from RNA transcripts. HTBI primers and the Qiagen OneStep RT-PCR kit were used in a first-round RT-PCR, which was followed by a second-round multiplex PCR, size selection and purification. Libraries were sequenced paired-end with 100 bp reads on an Illumina HiSeq2000. On the study's bioinformatics: Reads were processed with SOAPnuke, discarding reads with adapters, uncalled bases, mean Phred below 15, or no exact constant-primer or identifier match. High-quality paired reads were merged with COPE v1.2.5. Clonotypes were defined as unique nucleotide sequences and were aligned to IMGT TRB V, D and J references using MiTCR v1.1. The analysis was limited to V-J combinations with a frequency above 0.0001, which together covered 98% to 99.2% of repertoires. For each V-J combination, a TCR clonal expansion and chaos score was defined as F50 clonal expansion divided by the chaos observed in the TCRdist matrix. Welch's t-statistics and random forest were used to reduce features to about 14 V-J combinations, which were fed into a naive Bayes classifier. The Morisita-Horn index was used to measure how similar the thyroid and blood repertoires were. The public sequencing data were trimmed at Q25 with fastp and processed into clonotypes with MiXCR by TCRdb, which kept only in-frame beta chains. Rows with one shared CDR3 protein collapse into an entry with the most common genes and DNA. Here the V and J calls rest on TCRdb's processing, not on the authors' analysis. This sample has 650,000 to 900,000 distinct CDR3 sequences in its table, and 40% of those were observed once. Jointly, the top ten make up around 40% of the sample.

Comment on this clonotype: Its antigen remains undetermined. Base qualities were left out, and no much larger clone turns up one base away.

Per the germline V gene, ENHRY is the CDR1 and SYGVKD is the CDR2. Reading from cysteine to phenylalanine, the CDR3 counts 12 amino acids. Only the CDR3 portion is preserved as DNA: 36 bases, with reading frame beginning at the first base. V loses 4 bases, J loses 9 bases, and the germline ends lie 12 bases apart. Patients with ophthalmopathy had moderately to severely active disease, with a Clinical Activity Score of 3 or more, a NOSPECS grade of 4 or more, and a disease duration of less than 3 months. Patients were excluded if they had other autoimmune diseases, uncontrolled infections, pregnancy or lactation. Clinical symptoms, serum thyroxine, TRAb, thyroid ultrasound and orbital computed tomography were used for diagnosis. Ficoll-Paque density gradient centrifugation was used to isolate PBMCs from about 9.4 ml of fresh peripheral blood. Total RNA was extracted with Trizol reagent and quality-checked on an Agilent 2100 Bioanalyzer.

This TCR was recovered from an adult man with Graves' ophthalmopathy. The chain uses TRBV10-3 and TRBJ1-1, with a tentative D gene TRBD1 over 5 matching bases. Sequenced material: peripheral blood. Read as DNA, the sequence is TGTGCCATCAGTGGACAGAACTCGAAAGCTTTCTTT. Its coded protein is CAISGQNSKAFF.